The 28 T cell receptor beta chains listed next were all sequenced from one sample in a study of blood T cell repertoires in COVID-19. Some clones are missing from TCRdb's copy, which holds only in-frame ones; the method was immunoSEQ multiplex PCR. The sample lists roughly 100,000 clones; 75% to 95% were seen once. The source material was peripheral blood. All receptors derive from a man aged 50-59 years with acute or convalescent COVID-19.

The gene calls are TRBV5-4 and TRBJ2-1; 15 positions match TRBD2. J gave up 7 bases and V 9 bases, and 2 bases lay outside the gene matches. The germline V gene has CDR1 SGHNT and CDR2 YYREEE (reference sequence). The CDR3 is made up of 13 amino acids. CDR3 DNA: TGTGCCACGGGGACTAGCGGGAGGAATGAGCAGTTCTTC. Amino acids: CATGTSGRNEQFF.

This clone has a handful of counts. The chain links TRBV3-1 (or the pseudogene TRBV3-2) to TRBJ1-2; D is unclear. The CDR3 covers 17 residues. The germline gives CDR1 LGHDT, CDR2 YNNKEL (reference sequence). The V gene lost 1 base and the J gene lost 4 bases, with 19 bases spanning the gap. The CDR3 here is CASSQGIVPQTSYGYTF. CDR3 nucleotides: TGTGCCAGCAGCCAAGGAATAGTGCCACAGACAAGCTATGGCTACACCTTC.

This chain uses TRBV4-1 with TRBJ2-7, with a weak D call TRBD2 (6 bases). CDR1 is MGHRA, CDR2 YSYEKL, per germline. The ends were cut back, 1 base at V and 5 bases at J, with 12 bases in the middle. This CDR3 comprises 14 residues. This CDR3 is CASSQGGGTHEQYF. Written as DNA, the CDR3 is TGCGCCAGCAGCCAAGGAGGAGGGACCCACGAGCAGTACTTC.

The chain couples TRBV7-2 to TRBJ2-7, with unresolved D. This CDR3 has 10 residues. The germline V gene has CDR1 SGHTA and CDR2 FQGNSA. V was clipped by 7 bases and J by 3 bases, with 4 bases between them. The CDR3 DNA sequence: TGTGCCAGCAACTGCTACGAGCAGTACTTC. It translates to CASNCYEQYF. Variable domain in full (rest from reference TRBV7-2 and TRBJ2-7): GAGVSQSPSNKVTEKGKDVELRCDPISGHTALYWYRQSLGQGLEFLIYFQGNSAPDKSGLPSDRFSAERTGGSVSTLTIQRTQQEDSAVYLCASNCYEQYFGPGTRLTVT.

This clone was found once. This sequence joins TRBV11-3 and TRBJ2-5, with 11 bases that match TRBD1. The germline V gene has CDR1 SGHNT and CDR2 YENEEA. Germline trimming cut 5 bases from V and 8 bases from J; bases unmatched to any gene: 7. This CDR3 has 14 amino acids. CDR3 bases: TGTGCCAGCAGCCCGGACAGGGGGCGAGGAACCCAGTACTTC. It yields the protein CASSPDRGRGTQYF. The full variable domain, in which reference TRBV11-3 and TRBJ2-5 provide the parts outside the CDR3, is EAGVVQSPRYKIIEKKQPVAFWCNPISGHNTLYWYLQNLGQGPELLIRYENEEAVDDSQLPKDRFSAERLKGVDSTLKIQPAELGDSAVYLCASSPDRGRGTQYFGPGTRLLVL.

The chain links TRBV18 to TRBJ1-5; the match to TRBD1 covers 8 bases. J lost 8 bases, V lost 4 bases, and 7 bases had no gene match. The CDR3 totals 14 residues. CDR1 is KGHSH, CDR2 LQKENI, per germline. In DNA, the CDR3 is TGTGCCAGCTCACAACTGACAGGGGATGAGCCCCAGCATTTT. It codes for CASSQLTGDEPQHF.

The V gene is TRBV30, the J gene TRBJ1-4; 7 bases fit TRBD1. Germline values: CDR1 GTSNPN, CDR2 SVGIG (reference sequence). The length of the CDR3 is 17 residues. After removal of 7 bases from V and 3 bases from J, the junction contained 17 bases not matched to a gene. CDR3 loop: CASSTDRALKANEKLFF. In nucleotides, the CDR3 is TGTGCCTCTTCAACAGACAGGGCTTTGAAGGCTAATGAAAAACTGTTTTTT.

The chain is built from TRBV15 and TRBJ1-3; 10 bases map to TRBD1. Germline V gene data show CDR1 as LNHNV and CDR2 as YYDKDF (reference sequence). This CDR3 is built from 18 residues. V shed 4 bases and J 0 bases; nucleotides not matched to a gene: 9. The CDR3 region is CATSTRDRGIYSGNTIYF. CDR3 bases: TGTGCCACCAGCACGAGGGACAGGGGAATCTACTCTGGAAACACCATATATTTT.

This rearrangement joins TRBV19 to TRBJ2-1; 9 nucleotides line up with TRBD1. CDR1 and CDR2 (germline): LNHDA, SQIVND (reference sequence). The CDR3 is made up of 15 amino acids. Trimming removed 2 bases from V and 6 bases from J; junction bases left unmatched: 5. In DNA form, the CDR3 reads TGTGCCAGTAGTATAACAGGGGGCAGTGGCAATGAGCAGTTCTTC. Encoded protein: CASSITGGSGNEQFF. The full variable domain, with the rest looked up from reference TRBV19 and TRBJ2-1, is DGGITQSPKYLFRKEGQNVTLSCEQNLNHDAMYWYRQDPGQGLRLIYYSQIVNDFQKGDIAEGYSVSREKKESFPLTVTSAQKNPTAFYLCASSITGGSGNEQFFGPGTRLTVL.

The chain joins TRBV23-1 to TRBJ2-3; 8 bases map to TRBD2. TRBV23-1 falls under the ORF class, with uncertain function. The V segment lost 5 bases and the J segment 0 bases; nucleotides outside the gene matches: 10. The CDR3 has 17 residues. CDR3 sequence (DNA): TGCGCCAGCAGTAACTCCGGAATAGCGGGAAGCACAGATACGCAGTATTTT. Translating gives CASSNSGIAGSTDTQYF.

The rearrangement uses TRBV29-1 and TRBJ2-2; the match to TRBD2 covers 8 bases. The junction had 3 bases not matched to a gene; V was cut back by 4 bases and J by 2 bases. The CDR3 totals 14 residues. Germline loops: CDR1 SQVTM, CDR2 ANQGSEA. This CDR3 reads CSVAGGANTGELFF. The CDR3 region has the DNA TGCAGCGTTGCCGGGGGGGCTAACACCGGGGAGCTGTTTTTT.

The CDR3 DNA follows: TGTGCCAGCAGCTTAGATCACACTAGCGGGAGTTTTAATGAGCAGTTCTTC. This gives the protein CASSLDHTSGSFNEQFF. The rearrangement joins TRBV11-3 to TRBJ2-1; TRBD2 aligns across 11 bases. V lost 0 bases and J lost 7; bases outside the gene matches: 8. The germline gives CDR1 SGHNT, CDR2 YENEEA. The CDR3 is 17 residues long.

The genes are TRBV6-5 and TRBJ1-1; maybe TRBD1 (6 bases). From germline, CDR1 is MNHEY and CDR2 SVGAGI. The CDR3 spans 13 residues. Trimming took 4 bases from V and 8 from J, leaving 14 bases between them. The CDR3 nucleotides are TGTGCCAGCAGTTCATTGACAGGAAGCGAAGCTTTCTTT. Encoded protein: CASSSLTGSEAFF.

The J gene is TRBJ2-7, the V gene TRBV29-1; TRBD2 is a possible D gene (5 bases). The CDR3 runs to 13 residues. CDR1 is SQVTM and CDR2 is ANQGSEA in the germline V gene. Trimming removed 5 bases at V and 1 base at J, with 12 bases between. This chain's CDR3 is CSVSPGLSYEQYF. In DNA form, the CDR3 reads TGCAGCGTTTCCCCAGGACTTTCCTACGAGCAGTACTTC.

This clone has a single count. This chain links TRBV11-3 with TRBJ2-1; 10 nucleotides agree with TRBD2. V lost 3 bases and J lost 7; bases outside the gene matches: 9. Per germline, CDR1 SGHNT and CDR2 YENEEA. The CDR3 loop spans 16 amino acids. The CDR3 protein is CASSFSGTSAINEQFF. The DNA of the CDR3 is TGTGCCAGCAGCTTTAGTGGGACTAGCGCAATTAATGAGCAGTTCTTC.

The rearrangement links TRBV29-1 to TRBJ2-2; no definite D call. The V end lost 6 bases, the J end lost 0 bases, and 17 bases lay between the germline ends. The CDR3 totals 16 residues. Germline assignment: CDR1 SQVTM and CDR2 ANQGSEA. CDR3 DNA sequence: TGCAGCGTATTGCACGCGGTCGTGGCGAACACCGGGGAGCTGTTTTTT. This codes for CSVLHAVVANTGELFF.

J is TRBJ2-7 and V is TRBV11-3; D unresolved. Trimming pared 1 base from V and 5 bases from J, leaving 12 bases between. Germline-derived CDR1 and CDR2 are SGHNT and YENEEA. The CDR3 loop spans 14 amino acids. CDR3 coding DNA: TGTGCCAGCAGCTTAGGCGGCAAGCGAGACGAGCAGTACTTC. Translated, it gives CASSLGGKRDEQYF.

The CDR3 spells CASSFGSGSERLQFF. The CDR3 coding sequence is TGTGCCAGCAGCTTCGGTAGCGGGTCAGAAAGATTGCAGTTCTTC. This rearrangement joins TRBV5-4 to TRBJ2-1; 7 bases are a match to TRBD2. The junction had 14 bases not matched to a gene; V was cut back by 2 bases and J by 12 bases. Per germline, CDR1 SGHNT and CDR2 YYREEE (reference sequence). This CDR3 region has 15 residues.

J is TRBJ2-7 and V is TRBV5-5; the match to TRBD2 covers 7 bases. The V segment lost 1 base and the J segment 1 base; nucleotides outside the gene matches: 5. The CDR3 totals 15 residues. CDR1 is SGHKS and CDR2 is YYEKEE in the germline V gene (reference sequence). The CDR3 here is CASSLLIGGSYEQYF. The CDR3 nucleotides are TGTGCCAGCAGCTTGTTAATCGGGGGGTCCTACGAGCAGTACTTC.

The rearrangement joins TRBV5-1 to TRBJ1-2; 8 positions match TRBD1. This CDR3 comprises 15 residues. Trimming removed 4 bases from V and 1 base from J; junction bases left unmatched: 6. Germline lookup yields CDR1 SGHRS and CDR2 YFSETQ. The CDR3, as DNA: TGCGCCAGCAGCCAAACAGGGGGATATAACTATGGCTACACCTTC. It yields the protein CASSQTGGYNYGYTF.

The CDR3 here is CASSRGQDEQYF. The DNA of the CDR3 is TGCGCCAGCAGTAGGGGACAGGACGAGCAGTACTTC. This chain connects TRBV10-2 to TRBJ2-7; 8 nucleotides line up with TRBD1. This CDR3 has 12 residues. V lost 5 bases to trimming and J lost 5 bases; unmatched junction nucleotides: 2. The V gene's germline CDR1 is WSHSY and CDR2 SAAADI.

The rearrangement joins TRBV29-1 to TRBJ1-4; 7 positions agree with TRBD1. Trimming took 6 bases from V and 5 from J; bases not matched to a gene: 6. This CDR3 has 13 residues. Germline values: CDR1 SQVTM, CDR2 ANQGSEA. The CDR3 protein is CSVTTGANEKLFF. The CDR3 nucleotides are TGCAGCGTCACTACAGGGGCGAATGAAAAACTGTTTTTT.

The rearrangement uses TRBV24-1 and TRBJ1-5, with D possibly being TRBD1 (6 bases). The CDR3 loop spans 17 amino acids. V lost 2 bases to trimming and J lost 5 bases, with 18 bases between them. In germline, CDR1 is KGHDR, CDR2 SFDVKD. CDR3 sequence: CATSDSATGPVYQPQHF. The DNA of the CDR3 is TGTGCCACCAGTGATTCGGCGACAGGTCCTGTCTATCAGCCCCAGCATTTT.

The chain uses TRBV14 and TRBJ2-1; possible D gene TRBD1, 5 bases. The V and J ends lost 2 bases and 9 bases respectively, with 14 bases between them. This CDR3 is 14 amino acids long. Germline V gene sequence: CDR1 SGHDN, CDR2 FVKESK. The CDR3, as DNA: TGTGCCAGCAGCCAACACAGGTTCGGCTTTGAGCAGTTCTTC. Translating gives CASSQHRFGFEQFF.

J is TRBJ2-1 and V is TRBV2, with 8 bases lining up with TRBD2. This CDR3 has 15 amino acids. Germline CDR1 reads SNHLY; CDR2 reads FYNNEI. After removal of 8 bases from V and 6 bases from J, the junction contained 12 bases not matched to a gene. The CDR3 nucleotides read TGTGCCAGCCAAGCGGGAGTAGCCACACGCAATGAGCAGTTCTTC. It yields the protein CASQAGVATRNEQFF.

V usage is TRBV5-1 and J usage is TRBJ2-3; TRBD2 matches 8 bases. Germline V gene lookup returns CDR1 SGHRS and CDR2 YFSETQ. Germline trimming cut 2 bases from V and 5 bases from J; bases unmatched to any gene: 4. There are 14 residues in the CDR3. Written as DNA, the CDR3 is TGCGCCAGCAGCTTAGGGACTAGTGGAGATACGCAGTATTTT. As protein: CASSLGTSGDTQYF.

The chain is built from TRBV7-4 and TRBJ1-1; TRBD1 is a possible D gene (5 bases). Looked up from germline, CDR1 is SGHVT and CDR2 is SQSDAQ. This CDR3 contains 16 residues. V was cut by 2 bases and J by 1 base, with 14 bases left in between. CDR3 protein: CASSLRQGRKNTEAFF. The CDR3 region has the DNA TGTGCCAGCAGCTTAAGGCAGGGTAGAAAGAACACTGAAGCTTTCTTT.

The chain joins TRBV15 to TRBJ1-2; no clear D gene. CDR3 size: 14 residues. Germline V gene sequence: CDR1 LNHNV, CDR2 YYDKDF (reference sequence). The ends were cut back, 1 base at V and 5 bases at J, with 11 bases in the middle. CDR3 nucleotides: TGTGCCACCAGCAGAGGGGAGAGCGTGTATGGCTACACCTTC. Translation gives CATSRGESVYGYTF. The full variable domain, in which reference TRBV15 and TRBJ1-2 provide the parts outside the CDR3, is DAMVIQNPRYQVTQFGKPVTLSCSQTLNHNVMYWYQQKSSQAPKLLFHYYDKDFNNEADTPDNFQSRRPNTSFCFLDIRSPGLGDTAMYLCATSRGESVYGYTFGSGTRLTVV.